This note documents a single T cell receptor beta chain sequence. V lost 6 bases, J lost 4 bases, and 14 bases stayed unmatched. The CDR3 runs 16 residues. The germline CDR1 and CDR2 sequences are LGHNA and YNFKEQ. One Seattle source followed patients from active infection through their disease course. This specimen belongs to a study of blood T cell repertoires in COVID-19. Looking at the study overall: Acute and convalescent COVID-19 specimens originated in the United States, Italy and Spain. From T cells, B-cell-depleted T cells, or PBMCs came the material, which was cDNA or gDNA.

Original methodology: Scientists estimated how many nucleated cells there were by amplifying reference gene primers. This table comes from immunoSEQ multiplex PCR, and its TCRdb copy is limited to in-frame clones, with some not included. V and J calls plus clone size are reproduced from that table; the DNA served to infer D and trimming. The sample lists approximately 300,000 clones; roughly 90% were seen once. The receptor's source is a woman aged 25-40 years with COVID-19, enrolled during active disease. Sequencing was done on a sample of peripheral blood. The chain recombines TRBV4-2 with TRBJ1-2; 7 bases line up with TRBD1. CDR3: CASRIVEPQGGYGYTF. CDR3 in DNA: TGTGCCAGCAGGATCGTAGAGCCTCAGGGGGGCTATGGCTACACCTTC.